Each of the 17 T cell receptor beta chains below was sequenced from the same sample in a study of OX40 agonist ivuxolimab in advanced cancers. Generated by immunoSEQ multiplex PCR, the TCRdb table keeps only in-frame clones and is missing some. The profile shows 76,000 or so clones, roughly 85% of them singletons. The sequencing used CD4+ or CD8+ T cells sorted from blood, collected in a trial of the OX40 agonist ivuxolimab. These receptors originate from an adult with an advanced solid tumor such as melanoma, head and neck, liver or kidney cancer.

V is TRBV9 and J is TRBJ1-3; D not certain. This CDR3 is 14 amino acids long. Germline V CDR1 and CDR2: SGDLS, YYNGEE. The V gene lost 3 bases and the J gene lost 0 bases, with 7 bases spanning the gap. The CDR3 nucleotides read TGTGCCAGCAGCGAGCGGTTCTCTGGAAACACCATATATTTT. The encoded protein is CASSERFSGNTIYF.

The V call is TRBV19, the J call TRBJ2-3, with 9 bases matching TRBD2. Germline V gives CDR1 LNHDA, CDR2 SQIVND (reference sequence). The CDR3 length is 14 residues. J gave up 3 bases and V 7 bases, and 5 bases lay outside the gene matches. In nucleotides, the CDR3 is TGTGCCAGTAAGCCTAGCGGGGTAACAGATACGCAGTATTTT. This translates into CASKPSGVTDTQYF.

The genes are TRBV10-3 and TRBJ2-5; D could derive from TRBD1 or TRBD2 (5 bases each). V lost 6 bases to trimming and J lost 1 base, with 12 bases between them. The CDR3 spans 14 residues. Germline V gene data show CDR1 as ENHRY and CDR2 as SYGVKD. CDR3 sequence: CAISSGTSQETQYF. CDR3 nucleotide sequence: TGTGCCATCAGCTCCGGGACGAGCCAAGAGACCCAGTACTTC.

In this sample, this clone turned up a few times. This chain connects TRBV27 to TRBJ1-6; D call uncertain. The CDR3 length is 14 residues. Trimming took 7 bases from V and 3 from J, leaving 10 bases between them. Germline V CDR1 and CDR2: MNHEY, SMNVEV (reference sequence). Here the CDR3 reads CASKFTDYNSPLHF. In DNA, the CDR3 is TGTGCCAGCAAATTCACAGACTATAATTCACCCCTCCACTTT.

The chain is built from TRBV19 and TRBJ1-1; D not certain. CDR1 LNHDA and CDR2 SQIVND come from the germline V gene (reference sequence). The CDR3 sequence is 13 residues long. Trimming pared 8 bases from V and 5 bases from J, leaving 15 bases between. The CDR3 reads CASFRDIGTEAFF. DNA of the CDR3: TGTGCCAGTTTTCGGGATATAGGAACTGAAGCTTTCTTT.

For the CDR3, the DNA is TGTGCCAGCAGCGAGGCGGAGGGAGAGGTGACCCAGTACTTC. Its protein product is CASSEAEGEVTQYF. The rearrangement uses TRBV2 and TRBJ2-5; a possible D gene is TRBD2 (6 bases). V was trimmed by 6 bases and J by 7 bases, leaving 18 bases between them. Germline CDR1 SNHLY, CDR2 FYNNEI. The length of the CDR3 is 14 residues.

This chain connects TRBV18 to TRBJ1-1; D gene uncertain. Trimming took 8 bases from V and 0 from J, leaving 10 bases between them. In germline, CDR1 is KGHSH, CDR2 LQKENI. The CDR3 is 13 residues long. The CDR3 coding sequence is TGTGCCAGCGGGAGCCAGGTGAACACTGAAGCTTTCTTT. Its protein product is CASGSQVNTEAFF.

The rearrangement uses TRBV29-1 and TRBJ2-2; D gene ambiguous. The CDR3 contains 15 residues. Germline V CDR1 and CDR2: SQVTM, ANQGSEA. The V and J ends lost 6 bases and 2 bases respectively, with 16 bases between them. CDR3 region: CSVALDTANTGELFF. The DNA of the CDR3 is TGCAGCGTCGCCCTCGACACGGCTAACACCGGGGAGCTGTTTTTT.

This clone occurred a few times. This rearrangement joins TRBV11-2 to TRBJ1-1, with no clear D. This CDR3 has 15 amino acids. The germline V and J ends were trimmed by 5 bases and 6 bases, with 19 bases remaining between them. Germline lookup yields CDR1 SGHAT and CDR2 FQNNGV. CDR3 coding DNA: TGTGCCAGCAGCATCTTGACCAGAAACCAACCTGAAGCTTTCTTT. It is translated as CASSILTRNQPEAFF.

This clone was observed a handful of times. The chain employs TRBV6-1 and TRBJ1-1; D possibly corresponds to TRBD1 (6 bases). V lost 6 bases and J lost 3, with 17 bases in between. Per germline, CDR1 MNHNS and CDR2 SASEGT. The CDR3 loop spans 15 amino acids. The CDR3 spells CASREGEKWDTEAFF. The CDR3 DNA sequence: TGTGCCAGCAGAGAGGGGGAAAAGTGGGACACTGAAGCTTTCTTT.

In its sample, this clone was seen a few times. V is TRBV7-9 and J is TRBJ1-1; TRBD1 might be the D (5 bases). CDR1 SEHNR and CDR2 FQNEAQ come from the germline V gene (reference sequence). With 3 bases removed from V and 0 bases from J, the gap between germline ends came to 11 bases. The CDR3 contains 15 residues. Here the CDR3 reads CASSFSDTMNTEAFF. The DNA of the CDR3 is TGTGCCAGCAGCTTCTCGGACACCATGAACACTGAAGCTTTCTTT. The complete variable domain, with remaining parts taken from reference TRBV7-9 and TRBJ1-1, reads DTGVSQNPRHKITKRGQNVTFRCDPISEHNRLYWYRQTLGQGPEFLTYFQNEAQLEKSRLLSDRFSAERPKGSFSTLEIQRTEQGDSAMYLCASSFSDTMNTEAFFGQGTRLTVV.

The V gene is TRBV29-1, the J gene TRBJ2-1; a weak D match, TRBD2 (5 bases). CDR3 length: 15 amino acids. CDR1 and CDR2 (germline): SQVTM, ANQGSEA. V lost 6 bases to trimming and J lost 5 bases, with 20 bases between them. The CDR3 DNA reads TGCAGCGTCCAAGGTGCGACTACAATAAACAATGAGCAGTTCTTC. It translates to CSVQGATTINNEQFF.

The V gene is TRBV29-1, the J gene TRBJ2-7; TRBD1 matches 7 bases. V dropped 7 bases and J dropped 2; count of bases not matched to a gene: 11. The CDR3 is 14 amino acids. CDR1 and CDR2 from the germline V gene are SQVTM and ANQGSEA. This chain's CDR3 is CSAMGQLKPYEQYF. The CDR3 nucleotides are TGCAGCGCTATGGGACAGTTAAAACCCTACGAGCAGTACTTC.

This clone was observed a single time. V gene TRBV7-9 combines with J gene TRBJ1-6; no definite D call. The CDR3 is made up of 14 amino acids. V was clipped by 5 bases and J by 7 bases, with 12 bases between them. Looked up from germline, CDR1 is SEHNR and CDR2 is FQNEAQ (reference sequence). The CDR3, as DNA: TGTGCCAGCAGCCCACCACCCTTAAATTCACCCCTCCACTTT. This encodes CASSPPPLNSPLHF.

The table lists this clone with a count of one. V is TRBV19 and J is TRBJ1-1; the D gene is possibly TRBD1 (6 bases). CDR3 length equals 14 residues. The V end was cut by 3 bases, the J end by 1 base, with 9 bases between. Germline V gene data show CDR1 as LNHDA and CDR2 as SQIVND (reference sequence). For the CDR3, the DNA is TGTGCCAGTAGTATCCAGGGGACGAACACTGAAGCTTTCTTT. Its protein is CASSIQGTNTEAFF.

The genes are TRBV30 and TRBJ1-2; 7 positions match TRBD1. Germline CDR1 reads GTSNPN; CDR2 reads SVGIG (reference sequence). J gave up 0 bases and V 4 bases, and 5 bases lay outside the gene matches. The CDR3 consists of 14 residues. The CDR3 region is CAWTRGGSNYGYTF. CDR3 nucleotide sequence: TGTGCCTGGACCAGGGGGGGCTCTAACTATGGCTACACCTTC.

CDR3 amino acids: CASSLQGGRDEQYF. In DNA form, the CDR3 reads TGTGCCAGCAGCCTGCAAGGGGGAAGGGACGAGCAGTACTTC. The chain carries TRBV11-2 and TRBJ2-7; D might be TRBD1 (6 bases). Trimming stripped 5 bases from V and 5 bases from J, with 16 bases between. The CDR3 sequence is 14 residues long. Germline lookup yields CDR1 SGHAT and CDR2 FQNNGV.